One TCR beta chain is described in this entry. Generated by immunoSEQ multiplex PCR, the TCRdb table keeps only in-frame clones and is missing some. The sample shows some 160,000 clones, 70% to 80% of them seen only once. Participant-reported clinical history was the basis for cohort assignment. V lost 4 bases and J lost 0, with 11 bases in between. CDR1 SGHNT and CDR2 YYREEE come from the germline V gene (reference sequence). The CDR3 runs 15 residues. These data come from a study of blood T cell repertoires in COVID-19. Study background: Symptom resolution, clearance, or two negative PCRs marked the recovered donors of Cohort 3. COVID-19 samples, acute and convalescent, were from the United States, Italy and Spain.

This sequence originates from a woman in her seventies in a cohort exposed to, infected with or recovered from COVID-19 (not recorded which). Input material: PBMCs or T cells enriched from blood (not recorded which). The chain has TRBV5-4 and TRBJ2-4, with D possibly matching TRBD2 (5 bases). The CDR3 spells CASSPGLLAKNIQYF. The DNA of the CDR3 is TGTGCCAGCAGCCCCGGACTGTTAGCCAAAAACATTCAGTACTTC.